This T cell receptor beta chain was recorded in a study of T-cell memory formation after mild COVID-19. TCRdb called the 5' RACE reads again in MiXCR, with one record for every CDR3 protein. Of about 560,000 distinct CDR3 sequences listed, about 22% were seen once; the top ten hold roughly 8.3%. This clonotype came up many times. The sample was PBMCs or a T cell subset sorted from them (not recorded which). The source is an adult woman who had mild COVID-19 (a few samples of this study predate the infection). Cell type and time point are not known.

CDR3 sequence: CSARSSTGGLGYTF. The CDR3 region has the DNA TGCAGTGCTAGATCCTCGACAGGGGGTTTAGGCTACACCTTC. The genes are TRBV20-1 and TRBJ1-2, with 9 bases aligning to TRBD1. The CDR3 consists of 14 residues. The ends lost 2 bases at V and 8 bases at J; junction bases unmatched: 9. Germline loops: CDR1 DFQATT, CDR2 SNEGSKA (reference sequence).